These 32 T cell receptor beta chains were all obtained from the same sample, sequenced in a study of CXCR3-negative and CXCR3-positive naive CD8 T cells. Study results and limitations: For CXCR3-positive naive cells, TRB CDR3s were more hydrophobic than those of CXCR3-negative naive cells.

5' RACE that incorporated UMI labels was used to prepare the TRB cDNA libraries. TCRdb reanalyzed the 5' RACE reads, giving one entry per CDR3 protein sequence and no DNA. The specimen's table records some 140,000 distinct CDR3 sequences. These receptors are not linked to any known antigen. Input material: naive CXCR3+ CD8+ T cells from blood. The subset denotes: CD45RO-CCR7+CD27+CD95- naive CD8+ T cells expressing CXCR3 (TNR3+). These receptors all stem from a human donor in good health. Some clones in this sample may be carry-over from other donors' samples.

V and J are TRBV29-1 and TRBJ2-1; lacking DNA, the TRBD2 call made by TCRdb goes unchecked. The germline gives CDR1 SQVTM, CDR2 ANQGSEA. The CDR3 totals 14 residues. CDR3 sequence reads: CSVVGPSGSNEQFF.

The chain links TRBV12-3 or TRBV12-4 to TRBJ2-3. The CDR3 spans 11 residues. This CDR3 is CASSLAQTQYF.

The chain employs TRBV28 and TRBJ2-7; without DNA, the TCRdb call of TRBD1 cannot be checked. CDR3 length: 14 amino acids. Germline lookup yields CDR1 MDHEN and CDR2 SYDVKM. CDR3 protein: CASTAGQGRYEQYF.

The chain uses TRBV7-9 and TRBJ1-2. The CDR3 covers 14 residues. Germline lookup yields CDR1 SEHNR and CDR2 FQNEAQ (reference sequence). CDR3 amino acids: CASSPSPENYGYTF.

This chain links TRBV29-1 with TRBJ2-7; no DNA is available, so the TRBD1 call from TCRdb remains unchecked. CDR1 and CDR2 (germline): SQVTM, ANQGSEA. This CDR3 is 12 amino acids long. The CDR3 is CSVSTDPYEQYF.

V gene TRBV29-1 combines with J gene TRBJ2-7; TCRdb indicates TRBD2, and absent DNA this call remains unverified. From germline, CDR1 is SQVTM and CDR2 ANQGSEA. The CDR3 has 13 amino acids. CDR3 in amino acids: CSVRLAASYEQYF.

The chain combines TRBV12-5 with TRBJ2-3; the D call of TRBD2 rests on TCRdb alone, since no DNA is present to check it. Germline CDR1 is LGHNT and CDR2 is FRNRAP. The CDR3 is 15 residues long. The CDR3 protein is CASGEGLSSTDTQYF.

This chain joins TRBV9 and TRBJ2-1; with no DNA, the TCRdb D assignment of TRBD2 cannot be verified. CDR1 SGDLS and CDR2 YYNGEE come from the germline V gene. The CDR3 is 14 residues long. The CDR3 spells CASSVVSSGNEQFF.

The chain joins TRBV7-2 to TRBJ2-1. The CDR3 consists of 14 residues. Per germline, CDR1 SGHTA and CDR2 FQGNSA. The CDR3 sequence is CASSLLRGDNEKFF.

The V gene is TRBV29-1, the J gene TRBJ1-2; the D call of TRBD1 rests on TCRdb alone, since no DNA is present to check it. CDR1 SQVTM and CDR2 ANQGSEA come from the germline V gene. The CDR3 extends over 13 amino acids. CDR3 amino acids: CSVEQQGNYGYTF.

CDR3 sequence: CASSLRTGEDEKLFF. V is TRBV7-8 and J is TRBJ1-4; TCRdb's D call of TRBD1 is untestable without DNA. This CDR3 region has 15 residues. CDR1 SGHVS and CDR2 FQNEAQ come from the germline V gene.

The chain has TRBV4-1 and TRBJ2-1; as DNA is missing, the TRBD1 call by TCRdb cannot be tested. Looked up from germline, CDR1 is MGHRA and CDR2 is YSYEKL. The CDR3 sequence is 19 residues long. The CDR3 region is CASSLRDRRNGGSYNEQFF.

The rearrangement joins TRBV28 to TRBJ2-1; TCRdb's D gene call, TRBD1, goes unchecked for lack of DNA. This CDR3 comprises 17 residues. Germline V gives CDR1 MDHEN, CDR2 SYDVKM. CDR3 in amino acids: CASSAPKGGGTDNEQFF.

This chain's CDR3 is CASSLVADYEQYF. The rearrangement joins TRBV5-1 to TRBJ2-7. Germline V gives CDR1 SGHRS, CDR2 YFSETQ. The CDR3 covers 13 residues.

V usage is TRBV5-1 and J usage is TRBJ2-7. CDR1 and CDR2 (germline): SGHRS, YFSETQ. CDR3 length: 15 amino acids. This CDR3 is CASSLAYGSSYEQYF. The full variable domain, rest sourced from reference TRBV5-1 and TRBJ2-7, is KAGVTQTPRYLIKTRGQQVTLSCSPISGHRSVSWYQQTPGQGLQFLFEYFSETQRNKGNFPGRFSGRQFSNSRSEMNVSTLELGDSALYLCASSLAYGSSYEQYFGPGTRLTVT.

Here the CDR3 reads CSARDLTSANTEAFF. The chain uses TRBV20-1 and TRBJ1-1. The CDR3 runs 15 residues. CDR1 and CDR2 from the germline V gene are DFQATT and SNEGSKA (reference sequence).

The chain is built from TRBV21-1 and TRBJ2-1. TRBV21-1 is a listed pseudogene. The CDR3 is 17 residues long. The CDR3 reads CASRYRVGVGSYNEQFF.

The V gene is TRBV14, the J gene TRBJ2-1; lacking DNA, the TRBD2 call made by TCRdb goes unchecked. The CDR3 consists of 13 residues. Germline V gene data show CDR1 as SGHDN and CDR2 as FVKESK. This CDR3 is CASRLGGGNEQFF.

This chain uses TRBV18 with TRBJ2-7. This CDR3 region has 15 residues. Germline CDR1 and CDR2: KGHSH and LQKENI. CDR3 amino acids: CASSPITAESYEQYF.

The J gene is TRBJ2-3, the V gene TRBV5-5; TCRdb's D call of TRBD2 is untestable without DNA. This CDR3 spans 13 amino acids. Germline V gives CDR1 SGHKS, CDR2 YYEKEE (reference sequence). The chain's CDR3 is CASSRLDVDTQYF. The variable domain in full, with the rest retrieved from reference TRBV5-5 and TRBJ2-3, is DAGVTQSPTHLIKTRGQQVTLRCSPISGHKSVSWYQQVLGQGPQFIFQYYEKEERGRGNFPDRFSARQFPNYSSELNVNALLLGDSALYLCASSRLDVDTQYFGPGTRLTVL.

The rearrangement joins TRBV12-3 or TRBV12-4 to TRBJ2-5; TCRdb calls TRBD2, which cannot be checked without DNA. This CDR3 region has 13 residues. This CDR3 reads CASSPGLAETQYF.

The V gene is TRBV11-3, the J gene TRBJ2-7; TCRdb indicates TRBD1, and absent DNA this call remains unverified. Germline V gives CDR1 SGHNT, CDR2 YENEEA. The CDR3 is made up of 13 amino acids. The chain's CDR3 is CASSKPGVNEQYF.

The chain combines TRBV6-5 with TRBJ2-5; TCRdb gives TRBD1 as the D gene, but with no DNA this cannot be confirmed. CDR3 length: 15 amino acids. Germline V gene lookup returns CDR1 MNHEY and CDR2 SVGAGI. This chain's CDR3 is CASSDRDRGQETQYF.

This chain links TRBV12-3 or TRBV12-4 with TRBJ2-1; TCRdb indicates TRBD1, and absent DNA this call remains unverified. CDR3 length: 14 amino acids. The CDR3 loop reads CASSQGRGINEQFF.

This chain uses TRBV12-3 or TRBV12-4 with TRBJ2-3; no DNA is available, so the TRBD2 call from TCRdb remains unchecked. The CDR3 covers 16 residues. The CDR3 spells CASSGGGGAVEDTQYF.

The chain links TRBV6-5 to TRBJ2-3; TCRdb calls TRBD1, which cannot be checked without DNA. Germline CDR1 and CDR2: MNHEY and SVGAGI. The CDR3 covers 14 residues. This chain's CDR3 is CASSRGQSTDTQYF.

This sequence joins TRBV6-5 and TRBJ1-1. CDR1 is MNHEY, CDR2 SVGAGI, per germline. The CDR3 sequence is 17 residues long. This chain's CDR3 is CASSYSLTGGAGAEAFF.

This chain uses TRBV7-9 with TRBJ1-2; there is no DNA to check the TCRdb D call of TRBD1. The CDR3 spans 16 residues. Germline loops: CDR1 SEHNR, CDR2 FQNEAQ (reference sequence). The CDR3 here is CASSPNDRRVYYGYTF.

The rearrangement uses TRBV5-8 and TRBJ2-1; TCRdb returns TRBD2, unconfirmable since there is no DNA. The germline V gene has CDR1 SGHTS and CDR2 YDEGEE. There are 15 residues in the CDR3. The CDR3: CASRFGEGVINEQFF.

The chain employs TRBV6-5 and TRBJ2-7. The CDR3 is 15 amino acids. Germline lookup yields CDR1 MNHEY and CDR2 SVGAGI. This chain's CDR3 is CASSYSAGNIFEQYF.

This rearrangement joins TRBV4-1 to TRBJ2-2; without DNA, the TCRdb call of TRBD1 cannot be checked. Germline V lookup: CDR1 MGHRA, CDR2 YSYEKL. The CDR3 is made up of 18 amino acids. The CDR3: CASSPSNQWGRGSGELFF.

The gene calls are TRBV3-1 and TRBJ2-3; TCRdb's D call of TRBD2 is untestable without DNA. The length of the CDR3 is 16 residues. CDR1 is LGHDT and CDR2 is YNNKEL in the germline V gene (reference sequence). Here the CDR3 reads CASSPPFGRGLDTQYF.